Listed here are 23 T cell receptor beta chains from one sample, sequenced in a study of healthy donors' naive CD4 and CD8 T cells. A linear amplification protocol produced the TCR libraries from 450 to 500 ng of total RNA. TCRdb passed the reads through MiXCR, listing each CDR3 protein once. The sample has roughly 200,000 distinct CDR3 sequences; 65% to 80% are singletons. The sequencing sample was made of naive CD4+ and CD8+ T cells sorted from blood, pooled from several donors. Source of these receptors: a pool of human donors in good health; the sample pools cells from several healthy donors.

This clonotype was picked up a small number of times. The chain combines TRBV15 with TRBJ2-7; D unresolved. Germline values: CDR1 LNHNV, CDR2 YYDKDF (reference sequence). The CDR3 length is 13 residues. Trimming removed 5 bases at V and 3 bases at J, with 11 bases between. DNA for the CDR3: TGTGCCACCAGCCCTCATGTCGACTACGAGCAGTACTTC. This encodes CATSPHVDYEQYF.

As to this clonotype: One end of the junction does not line up with germline, which may come from a read error. The J gene is TRBJ1-2, the V gene TRBV4-1; D unresolved. The CDR3 totals 15 residues. The germline V gene has CDR1 MGHRA and CDR2 YSYEKL. The CDR3 protein is CASSQDFPENYGYTF. Here the CDR3 DNA reads TGTGCCAGCAGCCAAGATTTTCCGGAGAACTATGGCTACACCTTC.

This rearrangement joins TRBV19 to TRBJ1-2, with D possibly being TRBD1 (5 bases). V lost 2 bases to trimming and J lost 0 bases, with 10 bases between them. Germline values: CDR1 LNHDA, CDR2 SQIVND (reference sequence). The CDR3 has 15 amino acids. In nucleotides, the CDR3 is TGTGCCAGTAGTATATGGGGGGACGCTAACTATGGCTACACCTTC. This sequence encodes CASSIWGDANYGYTF. Combining the CDR3 with reference TRBV19 and TRBJ1-2 gives the whole variable domain DGGITQSPKYLFRKEGQNVTLSCEQNLNHDAMYWYRQDPGQGLRLIYYSQIVNDFQKGDIAEGYSVSREKKESFPLTVTSAQKNPTAFYLCASSIWGDANYGYTFGSGTRLTVV.

This clonotype occurred once. The chain joins TRBV2 to TRBJ2-7; maybe TRBD2 (6 bases). Between the trimmed V and J ends, which lost 6 bases and 1 base, there was a span of 16 bases. CDR3 length equals 15 residues. CDR1 and CDR2 from the germline V gene are SNHLY and FYNNEI. This chain's CDR3 is CASSENMEGSYEQYF. DNA for the CDR3: TGTGCCAGCAGCGAGAATATGGAGGGTTCCTACGAGCAGTACTTC.

CDR3 amino acids: CSVVDSENYGYTF. The CDR3, as DNA: TGCAGCGTTGTGGACAGCGAAAACTATGGCTACACCTTC. The rearrangement uses TRBV29-1 and TRBJ1-2, with D tentatively TRBD1 (6 bases). The CDR3 loop spans 13 amino acids. Trimming shortened V by 4 bases and J by 2 bases, and 11 bases separated the two germline ends. Per germline, CDR1 SQVTM and CDR2 ANQGSEA.

The chain combines TRBV29-1 with TRBJ2-7; D not certain. The length of the CDR3 is 10 residues. Between the trimmed V and J ends, which lost 4 bases and 3 bases, there was a span of 4 bases. CDR1 is SQVTM, CDR2 ANQGSEA, per germline. The CDR3 is CSVVDYEQYF. The CDR3 DNA reads as TGCAGCGTTGTAGACTACGAGCAGTACTTC.

The chain links TRBV5-5 to TRBJ2-1, with D possibly being TRBD1 or TRBD2 (5 bases each). The CDR3 is 12 amino acids. V lost 4 bases and J lost 15, with 17 bases in between. Per germline, CDR1 SGHKS and CDR2 YYEKEE (reference sequence). The CDR3 nucleotides are TGTGCCAGCAGCCCGGGAAGGGACCGGGGGTTCTTC. Translated: CASSPGRDRGFF. Combining the CDR3 with reference TRBV5-5 and TRBJ2-1 gives the whole variable domain DAGVTQSPTHLIKTRGQQVTLRCSPISGHKSVSWYQQVLGQGPQFIFQYYEKEERGRGNFPDRFSARQFPNYSSELNVNALLLGDSALYLCASSPGRDRGFFGPGTRLTVL.

The J gene is TRBJ2-1, the V gene TRBV20-1; possibly TRBD2 for D (5 bases). Looked up from germline, CDR1 is DFQATT and CDR2 is SNEGSKA (reference sequence). V lost 0 bases and J 0 bases, leaving 9 bases between the germline ends. The CDR3 extends over 15 amino acids. CDR3 sequence (DNA): TGCAGTGCTAGAGAGGACTTTAGCTCCTACAATGAGCAGTTCTTC. Translation: CSAREDFSSYNEQFF.

CDR3 nucleotides: TGCAGCGTTGAATCGGAGGATACCTACGAGCAGTACTTC. Translating gives CSVESEDTYEQYF. The chain uses TRBV29-1 and TRBJ2-7; weak D call: TRBD2 (5 bases). V lost 2 bases and J 2 bases, leaving 10 bases between the germline ends. Germline-derived CDR1 and CDR2 are SQVTM and ANQGSEA. The CDR3 has 13 amino acids.

This chain connects TRBV12-3 or TRBV12-4 to TRBJ2-1; 14 nucleotides line up with TRBD2. The CDR3 totals 16 residues. V dropped 4 bases and J dropped 9; count of bases not matched to a gene: 8. The CDR3 DNA is TGTGCCAGCAGTTCAGGGACTAGCGGGAGCTTCGGTGAGCAGTTCTTC. It translates to CASSSGTSGSFGEQFF.

This clonotype occurred once. This rearrangement joins TRBV7-2 to TRBJ1-2, with no clear D. Looked up from germline, CDR1 is SGHTA and CDR2 is FQGNSA. Deletions cut 5 bases from V and 4 bases from J, with 11 bases between. This CDR3 has 13 amino acids. CDR3 nucleotide sequence: TGTGCCAGCAGCGGTTCGTACCCCTATGGCTACACCTTC. It codes for CASSGSYPYGYTF.

The CDR3 protein is CASSQDALAGGPQNEQYF. In DNA, the CDR3 is TGCGCCAGCAGCCAAGATGCACTAGCGGGAGGGCCTCAAAACGAGCAGTACTTC. This chain connects TRBV4-1 to TRBJ2-7, with 13 bases aligning to TRBD2. The CDR3 runs to 18 residues. Germline CDR1 is MGHRA and CDR2 is YSYEKL. Unmatched junction bases numbered 10, after V lost 0 bases and J lost 5 bases.

This clonotype was recorded a few times. The rearrangement uses TRBV12-3 or TRBV12-4 and TRBJ1-5, with D possibly TRBD1 on 6 matching bases. This CDR3 comprises 14 residues. The germline V and J ends were trimmed by 6 bases and 4 bases, with 13 bases remaining between them. The CDR3 nucleotides are TGTGCCAGCAGCTCGGACAGCCTTAATCAGCCCCAGCATTTT. Its protein product is CASSSDSLNQPQHF.

This sequence joins TRBV6-5 and TRBJ1-2; weak D call: TRBD1 (5 bases). Germline V CDR1 and CDR2: MNHEY, SVGAGI. The V end lost 5 bases, the J end lost 7 bases, and 17 bases lay between the germline ends. CDR3 length: 14 amino acids. CDR3 sequence: CASSPGNYGGGYTF. The CDR3 nucleotides read TGTGCCAGCAGTCCCGGGAACTACGGGGGTGGCTACACCTTC.

V is TRBV28 and J is TRBJ2-7; 10 positions match TRBD2. Germline assignment: CDR1 MDHEN and CDR2 SYDVKM. The CDR3 loop spans 14 amino acids. V shed 5 bases, J shed 6 bases, and the junction held 7 bases outside the gene matches. The CDR3 coding sequence is TGTGCCAGCAGTCTTCTAGCGGGAGTCGGCGAGCAGTACTTC. Residues: CASSLLAGVGEQYF.

The V and J genes are TRBV5-1 and TRBJ2-2; 8 bases line up with TRBD1. J lost 2 bases, V lost 2 bases, and 11 bases had no gene match. The CDR3 is made up of 18 amino acids. Germline V gene data show CDR1 as SGHRS and CDR2 as YFSETQ. The CDR3 is CASSFRSPGTGNTGELFF. The DNA for the CDR3 is TGCGCCAGCAGCTTTAGATCCCCCGGGACAGGTAACACCGGGGAGCTGTTTTTT.

The V call is TRBV7-8, the J call TRBJ2-1; TRBD1 aligns across 9 bases. The CDR3 is made up of 16 amino acids. Germline CDR1 is SGHVS and CDR2 is FQNEAQ. V was clipped by 3 bases and J by 7 bases; unmatched bases: 10. CDR3 in amino acids: CASSFTGTGNGNEQFF. The CDR3 DNA reads as TGTGCCAGCAGCTTCACCGGGACAGGGAACGGGAATGAGCAGTTCTTC.

Here the CDR3 reads CASSIVPRAGNTEAFF. The CDR3 DNA follows: TGTGCCAGTAGTATAGTTCCTCGGGCCGGGAACACTGAAGCTTTCTTT. V gene TRBV19 combines with J gene TRBJ1-1, with D uncertain. Germline assignment: CDR1 LNHDA and CDR2 SQIVND (reference sequence). This CDR3 has 16 residues. V gave up 1 base and J gave up 1 base, with 13 bases separating them.

The genes are TRBV11-2 and TRBJ2-3, with a possible D match to TRBD1 (6 bases). Trimming pared 1 base from V and 4 bases from J, leaving 12 bases between. Germline V gene sequence: CDR1 SGHAT, CDR2 FQNNGV. The CDR3 is 15 residues long. The CDR3 spells CASSLGDRSADTQYF. For the CDR3, the DNA is TGTGCCAGCAGCTTAGGTGACAGGAGCGCAGATACGCAGTATTTT.

The V gene is TRBV20-1, the J gene TRBJ2-5; D is uncertain. Trimming removed 1 base at V and 5 bases at J, with 14 bases between. The CDR3 extends over 14 amino acids. The germline gives CDR1 DFQATT, CDR2 SNEGSKA (reference sequence). CDR3: CSARVPSWSETQYF. In DNA, the CDR3 is TGCAGTGCTAGAGTCCCCAGCTGGTCCGAGACCCAGTACTTC.

The chain uses TRBV19 and TRBJ2-1; 9 bases align to TRBD2. V shed 1 base, J shed 4 bases, and the junction held 5 bases outside the gene matches. Germline V lookup: CDR1 LNHDA, CDR2 SQIVND (reference sequence). The CDR3 consists of 16 residues. Here the CDR3 DNA reads TGTGCCAGTAGTATAGGGGCGGGAGGGCCGTACAATGAGCAGTTCTTC. Translating gives CASSIGAGGPYNEQFF.

The CDR3 bases are TGTGCCAGCAGCTCCCGAGAGACCAGGGGGACGAACACCGGGGAGCTGTTTTTT. Its translation: CASSSRETRGTNTGELFF. The rearrangement uses TRBV7-9 and TRBJ2-2, with 7 bases identical to TRBD1. The CDR3 has 18 amino acids. The V and J ends lost 4 bases and 0 bases, in that order; junction bases with no gene match: 11. Germline CDR1 is SEHNR and CDR2 is FQNEAQ (reference sequence).

The V and J genes are TRBV27 and TRBJ2-7; no clear D gene. The CDR3 is 12 residues long. V lost 2 bases and J 7 bases, leaving 9 bases between the germline ends. Germline lookup yields CDR1 MNHEY and CDR2 SMNVEV (reference sequence). CDR3 sequence: CASSLDGAEQYF. CDR3 in DNA: TGTGCCAGCAGTTTAGACGGAGCAGAGCAGTACTTC.